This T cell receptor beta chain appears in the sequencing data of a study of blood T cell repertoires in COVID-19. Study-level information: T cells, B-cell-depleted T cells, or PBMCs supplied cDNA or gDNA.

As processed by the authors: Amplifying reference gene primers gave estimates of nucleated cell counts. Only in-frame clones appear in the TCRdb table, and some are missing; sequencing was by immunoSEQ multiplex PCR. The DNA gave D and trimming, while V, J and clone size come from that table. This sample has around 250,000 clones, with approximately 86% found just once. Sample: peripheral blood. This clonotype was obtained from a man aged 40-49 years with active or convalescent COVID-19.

This CDR3 reads CATSDFAGGETQYF. The DNA for the CDR3 is TGTGCCACCAGTGATTTTGCGGGGGGGGAGACCCAGTACTTC. The rearrangement joins TRBV24-1 to TRBJ2-5; 9 nucleotides match TRBD2. Germline values: CDR1 KGHDR, CDR2 SFDVKD. The trim removed 1 base at V and 5 bases at J, leaving 1 base unmatched. The CDR3 is 14 residues long.